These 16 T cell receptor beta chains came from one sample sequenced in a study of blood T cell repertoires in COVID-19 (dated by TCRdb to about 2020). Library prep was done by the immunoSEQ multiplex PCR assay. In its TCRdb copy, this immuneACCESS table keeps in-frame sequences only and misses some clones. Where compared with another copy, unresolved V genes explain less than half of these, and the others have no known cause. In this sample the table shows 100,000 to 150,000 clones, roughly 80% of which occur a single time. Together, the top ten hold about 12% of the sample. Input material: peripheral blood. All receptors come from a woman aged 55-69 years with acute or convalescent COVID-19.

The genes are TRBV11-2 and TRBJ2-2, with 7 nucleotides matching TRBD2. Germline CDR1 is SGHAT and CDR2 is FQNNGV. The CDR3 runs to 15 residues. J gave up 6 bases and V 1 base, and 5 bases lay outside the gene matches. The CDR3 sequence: CASSLAGGPPGELFF. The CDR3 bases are TGTGCCAGCAGCTTAGCGGGGGGACCCCCCGGGGAGCTGTTTTTT.

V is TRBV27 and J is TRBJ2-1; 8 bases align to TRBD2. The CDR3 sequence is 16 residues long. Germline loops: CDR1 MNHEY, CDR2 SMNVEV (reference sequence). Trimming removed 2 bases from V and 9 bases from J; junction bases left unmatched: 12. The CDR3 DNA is TGTGCCAGCAGTTTACGGTCACGGCGGGGGGTGAGTGAGCAGTTCTTC. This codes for CASSLRSRRGVSEQFF.

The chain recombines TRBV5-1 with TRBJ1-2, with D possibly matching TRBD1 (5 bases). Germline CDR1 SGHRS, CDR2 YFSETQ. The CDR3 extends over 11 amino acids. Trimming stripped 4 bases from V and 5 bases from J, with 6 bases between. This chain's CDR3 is CASSDSYGYTF. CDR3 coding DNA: TGCGCCAGCAGCGACAGTTATGGCTACACCTTC.

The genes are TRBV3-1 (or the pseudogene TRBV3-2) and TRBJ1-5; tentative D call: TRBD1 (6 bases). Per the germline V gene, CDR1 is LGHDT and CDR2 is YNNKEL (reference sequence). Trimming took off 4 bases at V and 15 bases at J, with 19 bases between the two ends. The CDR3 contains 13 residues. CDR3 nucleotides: TGTGCCAGCAGCCCAGGAATGACAGGAAATCGGCATTTT. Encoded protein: CASSPGMTGNRHF.

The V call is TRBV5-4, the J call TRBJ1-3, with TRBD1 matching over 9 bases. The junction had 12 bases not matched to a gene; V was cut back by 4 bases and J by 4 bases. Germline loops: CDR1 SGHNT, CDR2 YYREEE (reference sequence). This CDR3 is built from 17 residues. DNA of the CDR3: TGTGCCAGCAGCCCTATACCGGGACAGGGTTCCGGAAACACCATATATTTT. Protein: CASSPIPGQGSGNTIYF.

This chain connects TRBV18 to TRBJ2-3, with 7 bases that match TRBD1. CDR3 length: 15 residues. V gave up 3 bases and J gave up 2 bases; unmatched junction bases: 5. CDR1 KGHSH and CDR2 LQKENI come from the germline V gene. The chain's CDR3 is CASSPTGLDTDTQYF. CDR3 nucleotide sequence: TGTGCCAGCTCACCGACAGGGTTGGACACAGATACGCAGTATTTT. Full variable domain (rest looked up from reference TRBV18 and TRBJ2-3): NAGVMQNPRHLVRRRGQEARLRCSPMKGHSHVYWYRQLPEEGLKFMVYLQKENIIDESGMPKERFSAEFPKEGPSILRIQQVVRGDSAAYFCASSPTGLDTDTQYFGPGTRLTVL.

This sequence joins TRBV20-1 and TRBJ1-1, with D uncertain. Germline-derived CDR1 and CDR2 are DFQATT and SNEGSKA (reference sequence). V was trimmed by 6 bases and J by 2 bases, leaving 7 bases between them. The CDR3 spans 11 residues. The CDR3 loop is CSADINTEAFF. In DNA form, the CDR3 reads TGCAGTGCCGACATCAACACTGAAGCTTTCTTT.

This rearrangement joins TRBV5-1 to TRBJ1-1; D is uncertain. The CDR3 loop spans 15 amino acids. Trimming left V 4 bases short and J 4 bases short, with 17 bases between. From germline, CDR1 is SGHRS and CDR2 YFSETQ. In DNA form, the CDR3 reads TGCGCCAGCAGCCCAGGTGGAGGGATAGGCACTGAAGCTTTCTTT. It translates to CASSPGGGIGTEAFF.

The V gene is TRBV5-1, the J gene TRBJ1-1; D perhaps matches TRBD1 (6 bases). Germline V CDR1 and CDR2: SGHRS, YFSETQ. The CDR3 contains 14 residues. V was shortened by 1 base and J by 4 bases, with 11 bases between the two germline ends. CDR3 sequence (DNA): TGCGCCAGCAGCTTGTTTTCACAGGGCACTGAAGCTTTCTTT. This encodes CASSLFSQGTEAFF.

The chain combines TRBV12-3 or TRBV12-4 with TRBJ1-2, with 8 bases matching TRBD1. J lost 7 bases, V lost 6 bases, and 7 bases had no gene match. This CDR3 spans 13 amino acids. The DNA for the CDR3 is TGTGCCAGCAGGTCCAGGACAGGGAGTGGCTACACCTTC. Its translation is CASRSRTGSGYTF.

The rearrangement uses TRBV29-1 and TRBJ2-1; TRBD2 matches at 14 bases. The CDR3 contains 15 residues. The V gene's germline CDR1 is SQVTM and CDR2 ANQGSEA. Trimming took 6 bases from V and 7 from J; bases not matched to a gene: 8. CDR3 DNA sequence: TGCAGCGTCGCGACTAGCGGGGGGGCCTGGAATGAGCAGTTCTTC. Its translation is CSVATSGGAWNEQFF.

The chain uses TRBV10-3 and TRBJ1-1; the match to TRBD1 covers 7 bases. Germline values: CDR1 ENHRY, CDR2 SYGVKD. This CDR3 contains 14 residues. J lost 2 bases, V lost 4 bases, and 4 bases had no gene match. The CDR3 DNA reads TGTGCCATCAGTGGCAGACAGGGTAACACTGAAGCTTTCTTT. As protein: CAISGRQGNTEAFF.

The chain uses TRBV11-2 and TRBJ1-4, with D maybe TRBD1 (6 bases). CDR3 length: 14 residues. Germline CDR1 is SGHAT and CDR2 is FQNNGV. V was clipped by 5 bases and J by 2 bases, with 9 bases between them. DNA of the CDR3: TGTGCCAGCAGCCCACAGGGCACTAATGAAAAACTGTTTTTT. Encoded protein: CASSPQGTNEKLFF.

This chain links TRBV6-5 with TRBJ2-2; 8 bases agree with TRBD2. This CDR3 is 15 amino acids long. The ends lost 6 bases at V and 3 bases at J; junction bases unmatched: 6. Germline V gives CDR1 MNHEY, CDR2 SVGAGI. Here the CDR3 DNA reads TGTGCCAGCAGGACGGGGGGGCGTTACACCGGGGAGCTGTTTTTT. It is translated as CASRTGGRYTGELFF.

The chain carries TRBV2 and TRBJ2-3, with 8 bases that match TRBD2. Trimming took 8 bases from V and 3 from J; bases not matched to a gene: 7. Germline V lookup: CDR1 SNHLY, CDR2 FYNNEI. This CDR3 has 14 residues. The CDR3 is CASARTSGTDTQYF. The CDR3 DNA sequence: TGTGCCAGCGCAAGAACTAGCGGTACAGATACGCAGTATTTT.

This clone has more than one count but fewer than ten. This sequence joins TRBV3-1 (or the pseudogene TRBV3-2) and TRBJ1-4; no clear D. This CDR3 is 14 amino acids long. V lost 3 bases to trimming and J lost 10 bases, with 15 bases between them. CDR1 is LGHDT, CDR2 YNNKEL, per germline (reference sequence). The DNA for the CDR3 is TGTGCCAGCAGCCATGACTGGTCCGGGAGAAAACTGTTTTTT. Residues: CASSHDWSGRKLFF.